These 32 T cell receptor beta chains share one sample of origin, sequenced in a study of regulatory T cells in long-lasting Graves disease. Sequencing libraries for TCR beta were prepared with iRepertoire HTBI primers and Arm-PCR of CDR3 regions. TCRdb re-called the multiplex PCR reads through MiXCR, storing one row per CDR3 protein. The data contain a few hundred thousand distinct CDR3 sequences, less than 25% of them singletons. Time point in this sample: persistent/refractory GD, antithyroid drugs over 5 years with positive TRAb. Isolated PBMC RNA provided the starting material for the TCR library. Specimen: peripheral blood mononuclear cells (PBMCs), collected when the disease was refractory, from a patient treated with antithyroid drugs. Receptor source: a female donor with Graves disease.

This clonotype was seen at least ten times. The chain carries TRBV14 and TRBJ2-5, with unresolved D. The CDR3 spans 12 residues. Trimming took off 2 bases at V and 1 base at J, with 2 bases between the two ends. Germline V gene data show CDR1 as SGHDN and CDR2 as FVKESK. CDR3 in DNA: TGTGCCAGCAGCCAATCCCAAGAGACCCAGTACTTC. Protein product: CASSQSQETQYF.

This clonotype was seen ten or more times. CDR3 sequence reads: CASSLRSYSQRNTEAFF. The CDR3 DNA sequence: TGTGCCAGCAGCTTAAGGTCCTACTCTCAGAGAAACACTGAAGCTTTCTTT. The chain employs TRBV7-8 and TRBJ1-1; D is unclear. Germline loops: CDR1 SGHVS, CDR2 FQNEAQ. The CDR3 sequence is 17 residues long. Trimming pared 2 bases from V and 2 bases from J, leaving 18 bases between.

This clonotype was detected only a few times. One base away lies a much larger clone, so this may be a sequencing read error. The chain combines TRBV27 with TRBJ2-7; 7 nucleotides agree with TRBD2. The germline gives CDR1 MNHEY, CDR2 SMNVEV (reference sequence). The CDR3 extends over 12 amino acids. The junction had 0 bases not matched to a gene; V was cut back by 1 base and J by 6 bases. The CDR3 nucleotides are TGTGCCAGCAGTTTATGGGGGGGCGAGCAGTACTTC. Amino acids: CASSLWGGEQYF.

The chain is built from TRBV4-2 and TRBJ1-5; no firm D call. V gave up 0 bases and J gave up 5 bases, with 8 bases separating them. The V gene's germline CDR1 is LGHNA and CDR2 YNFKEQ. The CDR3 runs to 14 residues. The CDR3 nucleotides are TGTGCCAGCAGCCAAGAAGGGTCGGATCAGCCCCAGCATTTT. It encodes CASSQEGSDQPQHF.

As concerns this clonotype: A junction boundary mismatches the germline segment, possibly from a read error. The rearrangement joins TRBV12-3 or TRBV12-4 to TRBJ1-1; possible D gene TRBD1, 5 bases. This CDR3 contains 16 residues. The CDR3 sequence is CASSASDGRTNTEASF. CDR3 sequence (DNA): TGTGCCAGCAGTGCCTCTGATGGACGGACAAACACTGAAGCTTCCTTT.

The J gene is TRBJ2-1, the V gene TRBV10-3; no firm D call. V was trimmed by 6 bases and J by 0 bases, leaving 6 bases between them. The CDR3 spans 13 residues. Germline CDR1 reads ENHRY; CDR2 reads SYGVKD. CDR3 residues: CAISESSYNEQFF. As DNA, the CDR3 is TGTGCCATCAGCGAGAGCTCCTACAATGAGCAGTTCTTC.

The CDR3 loop is CSVTKEGFMANEQFF. DNA for the CDR3: TGCAGCGTTACCAAAGAGGGTTTTATGGCCAATGAGCAGTTCTTC. V gene TRBV20-1 combines with J gene TRBJ2-1; D is possibly TRBD2 (5 bases). This CDR3 spans 15 amino acids. Germline loops: CDR1 DFQATT, CDR2 SNEGSKA (reference sequence).

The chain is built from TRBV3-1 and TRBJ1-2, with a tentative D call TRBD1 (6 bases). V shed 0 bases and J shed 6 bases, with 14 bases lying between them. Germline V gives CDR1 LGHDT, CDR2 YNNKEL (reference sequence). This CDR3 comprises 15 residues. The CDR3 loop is CASSQEFPGVDGYTF. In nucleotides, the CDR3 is TGTGCCAGCAGCCAAGAGTTTCCAGGGGTAGATGGCTACACCTTC.

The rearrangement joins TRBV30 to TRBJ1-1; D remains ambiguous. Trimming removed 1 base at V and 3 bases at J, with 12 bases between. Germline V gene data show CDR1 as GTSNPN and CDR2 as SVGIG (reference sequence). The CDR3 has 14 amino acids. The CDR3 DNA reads TGTGCCTGGAGTGAAGGTTGGGAAGACACTGAAGCTTTCTTT. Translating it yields CAWSEGWEDTEAFF.

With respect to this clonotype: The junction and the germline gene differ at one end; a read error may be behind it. In DNA, the CDR3 is TGCAGTGCTAGAGATCGGGCTAGCGAATCCTACGAGCAGTGCTTC. This translates into CSARDRASESYEQCF. The chain has TRBV20-1 and TRBJ2-7; D perhaps matches TRBD2 (6 bases). This CDR3 has 15 residues. Germline CDR1 DFQATT, CDR2 SNEGSKA (reference sequence).

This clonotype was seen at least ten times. CDR3: CASSEAAISYTF. CDR3 DNA: TGTGCCAGCAGTGAAGCGGCTATTAGCTACACCTTC. The chain links TRBV25-1 to TRBJ1-2; D is undetermined. The germline CDR1 and CDR2 sequences are MGHDK and SYGVNS. The CDR3 spans 12 residues. Trimming cost V 2 bases and J 9 bases, with 10 bases left between them.

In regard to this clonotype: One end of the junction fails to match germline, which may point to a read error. This chain's CDR3 is CASSHRGFPEVFF. CDR3 nucleotides: TGTGCCAGCAGCCACAGGGGGTTCCCTGAAGTTTTCTTT. This chain joins TRBV6-1 and TRBJ1-1; 8 positions agree with TRBD1. Looked up from germline, CDR1 is MNHNS and CDR2 is SASEGT. This CDR3 contains 13 residues.

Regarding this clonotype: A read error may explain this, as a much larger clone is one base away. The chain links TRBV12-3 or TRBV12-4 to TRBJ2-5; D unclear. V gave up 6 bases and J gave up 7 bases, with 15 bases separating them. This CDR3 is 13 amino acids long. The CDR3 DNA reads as TGTGCCAGCAGCGTAGAGGCGTCGGGGACCCAGTACTTC. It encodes CASSVEASGTQYF.

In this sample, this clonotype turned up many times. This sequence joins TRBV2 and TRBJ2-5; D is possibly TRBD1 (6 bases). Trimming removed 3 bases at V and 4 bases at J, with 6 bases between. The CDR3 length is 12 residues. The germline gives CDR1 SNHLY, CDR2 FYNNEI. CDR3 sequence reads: CASSDRGETQYF. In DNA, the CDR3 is TGTGCCAGCAGTGACAGGGGAGAGACCCAGTACTTC.

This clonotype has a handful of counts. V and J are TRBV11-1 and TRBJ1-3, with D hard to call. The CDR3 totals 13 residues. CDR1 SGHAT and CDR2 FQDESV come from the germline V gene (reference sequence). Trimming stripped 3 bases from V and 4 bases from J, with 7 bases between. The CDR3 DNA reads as TGTGCCAGCAGCTTTGAAGAGGGAAACACCATATATTTT. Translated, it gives CASSFEEGNTIYF.

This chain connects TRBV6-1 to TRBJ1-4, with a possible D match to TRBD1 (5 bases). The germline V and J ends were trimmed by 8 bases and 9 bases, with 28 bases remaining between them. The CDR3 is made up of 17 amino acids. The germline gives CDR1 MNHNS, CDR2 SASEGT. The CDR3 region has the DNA TGTGCCAGCGAGGGGAAAGGTGGTGGCCAGGGTCTGCAAAAACTGTTTTTT. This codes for CASEGKGGGQGLQKLFF.

The CDR3 DNA sequence: TGTGCCACCAGTTCGACAGTTAACTATGGCTACACCTTC. This gives the protein CATSSTVNYGYTF. This sequence joins TRBV24-1 and TRBJ1-2; the D gene is possibly TRBD1 (5 bases). Germline CDR1 KGHDR, CDR2 SFDVKD. This CDR3 has 13 residues. Trimming cost V 6 bases and J 1 base, with 8 bases left between them.

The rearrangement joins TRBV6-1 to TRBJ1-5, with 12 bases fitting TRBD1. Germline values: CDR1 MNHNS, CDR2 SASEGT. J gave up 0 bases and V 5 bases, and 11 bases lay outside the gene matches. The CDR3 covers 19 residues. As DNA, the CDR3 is TGTGCCAGCAGTCCGGGACAGGGGGCAGGTGGATATAGCAATCAGCCCCAGCATTTT. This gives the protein CASSPGQGAGGYSNQPQHF.

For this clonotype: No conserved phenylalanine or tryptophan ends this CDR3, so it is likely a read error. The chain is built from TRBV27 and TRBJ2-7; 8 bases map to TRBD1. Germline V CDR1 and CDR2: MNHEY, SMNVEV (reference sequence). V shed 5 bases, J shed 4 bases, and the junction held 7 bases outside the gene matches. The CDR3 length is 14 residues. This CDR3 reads CASSPGTGLYEQYL. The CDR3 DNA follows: TGTGCCAGCAGTCCCGGGACAGGATTATACGAGCAGTACCTC.

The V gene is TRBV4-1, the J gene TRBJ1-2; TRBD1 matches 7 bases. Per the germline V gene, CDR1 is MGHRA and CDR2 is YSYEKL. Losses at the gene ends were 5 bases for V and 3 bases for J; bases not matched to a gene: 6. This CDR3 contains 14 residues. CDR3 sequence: CASSTTGTDYGYTF. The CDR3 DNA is TGCGCCAGCAGCACGACCGGGACAGACTATGGCTACACCTTC.

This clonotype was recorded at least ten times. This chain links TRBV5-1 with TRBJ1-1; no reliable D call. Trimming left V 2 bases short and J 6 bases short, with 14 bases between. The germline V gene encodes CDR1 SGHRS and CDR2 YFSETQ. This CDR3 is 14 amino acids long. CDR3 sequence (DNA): TGCGCCAGCAGCTTAGCGGCTGCGATGTCTGAAGCTTTCTTT. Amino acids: CASSLAAAMSEAFF.

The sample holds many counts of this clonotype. This CDR3 is CASSGSANNSPLHF. DNA of the CDR3: TGTGCCAGCAGTGGGTCCGCCAATAATTCACCCCTCCACTTT. The V and J genes are TRBV2 and TRBJ1-6; D gene ambiguous. The V gene lost 4 bases and the J gene lost 5 bases, with 9 bases spanning the gap. Looked up from germline, CDR1 is SNHLY and CDR2 is FYNNEI. The CDR3 has 14 residues.

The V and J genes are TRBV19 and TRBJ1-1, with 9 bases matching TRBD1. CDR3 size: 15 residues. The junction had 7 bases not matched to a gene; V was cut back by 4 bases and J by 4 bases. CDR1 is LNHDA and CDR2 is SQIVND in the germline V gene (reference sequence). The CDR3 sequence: CASSTDRGGITEAFF. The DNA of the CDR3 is TGTGCCAGTAGTACGGACAGGGGAGGGATCACTGAAGCTTTCTTT.

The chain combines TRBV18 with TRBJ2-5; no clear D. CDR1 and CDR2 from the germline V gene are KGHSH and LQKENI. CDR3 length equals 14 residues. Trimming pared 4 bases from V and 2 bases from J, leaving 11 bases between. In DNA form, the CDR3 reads TGTGCCAGCTCACTCCGCGGCAGTCAAGAGACCCAGTACTTC. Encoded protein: CASSLRGSQETQYF.

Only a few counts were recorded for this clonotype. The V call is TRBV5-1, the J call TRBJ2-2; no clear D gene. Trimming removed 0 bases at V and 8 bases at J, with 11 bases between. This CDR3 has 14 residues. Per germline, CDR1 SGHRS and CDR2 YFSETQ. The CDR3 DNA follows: TGCGCCAGCAGCTTGGTCGGCAGGCTGGGGGAGCTGTTTTTT. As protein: CASSLVGRLGELFF. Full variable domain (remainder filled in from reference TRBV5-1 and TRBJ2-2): KAGVTQTPRYLIKTRGQQVTLSCSPISGHRSVSWYQQTPGQGLQFLFEYFSETQRNKGNFPGRFSGRQFSNSRSEMNVSTLELGDSALYLCASSLVGRLGELFFGEGSRLTVL.

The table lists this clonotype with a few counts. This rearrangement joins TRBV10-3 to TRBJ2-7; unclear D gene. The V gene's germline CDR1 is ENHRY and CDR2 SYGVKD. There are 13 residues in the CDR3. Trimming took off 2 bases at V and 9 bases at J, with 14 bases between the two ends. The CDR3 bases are TGTGCCATCAGTGAGGACGCTTGGTCCGGGCAGTACTTC. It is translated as CAISEDAWSGQYF.

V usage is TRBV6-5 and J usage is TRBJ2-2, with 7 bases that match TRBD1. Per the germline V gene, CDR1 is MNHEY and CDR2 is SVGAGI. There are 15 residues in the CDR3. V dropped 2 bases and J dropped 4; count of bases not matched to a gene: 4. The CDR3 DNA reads TGTGCCAGCAGTTACCTAAGACAGGGCACCGGGGAGCTGTTTTTT. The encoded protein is CASSYLRQGTGELFF.

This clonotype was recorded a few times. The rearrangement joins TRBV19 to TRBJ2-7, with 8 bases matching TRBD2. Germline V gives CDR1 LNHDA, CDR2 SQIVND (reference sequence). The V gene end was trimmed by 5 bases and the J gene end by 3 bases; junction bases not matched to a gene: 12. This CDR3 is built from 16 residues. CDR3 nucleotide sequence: TGTGCCAGTAGTGGAGGGGGAGCGGGAGAAGTCTACGAGCAGTACTTC. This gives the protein CASSGGGAGEVYEQYF.

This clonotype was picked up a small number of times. CDR3 loop: CASSLGGGSGTEAFF. The CDR3 DNA sequence: TGTGCCAGTAGTCTCGGGGGGGGTTCTGGCACTGAAGCTTTCTTT. The chain uses TRBV19 and TRBJ1-1, with TRBD1 as a possible D gene (5 bases). Germline loops: CDR1 LNHDA, CDR2 SQIVND (reference sequence). V gave up 5 bases and J gave up 4 bases, with 17 bases separating them. The CDR3 contains 15 residues.

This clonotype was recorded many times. DNA for the CDR3: TGCAGTGCTAGAGATCTGAGGGGAGGTCAGCCCCAGCATTTT. It codes for CSARDLRGGQPQHF. This chain uses TRBV20-1 with TRBJ1-5; TRBD1 is a possible D gene (5 bases). CDR1 and CDR2 (germline): DFQATT, SNEGSKA (reference sequence). V was cut by 0 bases and J by 6 bases, with 12 bases left in between. The CDR3 loop spans 14 amino acids.

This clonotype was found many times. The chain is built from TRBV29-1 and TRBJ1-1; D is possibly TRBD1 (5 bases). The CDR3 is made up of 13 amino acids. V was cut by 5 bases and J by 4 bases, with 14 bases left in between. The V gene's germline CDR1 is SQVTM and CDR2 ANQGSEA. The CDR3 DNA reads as TGCAGCGTTATAGGGCAAAGGGGCACTGAAGCTTTCTTT. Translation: CSVIGQRGTEAFF.

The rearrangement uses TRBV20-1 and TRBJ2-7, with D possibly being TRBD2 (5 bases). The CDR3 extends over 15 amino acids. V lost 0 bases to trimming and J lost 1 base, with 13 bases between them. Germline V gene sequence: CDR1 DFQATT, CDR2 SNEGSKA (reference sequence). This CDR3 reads CSARDSRELSYEQYF. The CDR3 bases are TGCAGTGCTAGAGATTCCCGGGAACTTTCCTACGAGCAGTACTTC.